This T cell receptor beta chain came from a study of cytomegalovirus exposure and HLA in healthy donors. Primers included in the PCR were 60 Vbeta and 13 Jbeta primers. Only in-frame clones appear in the TCRdb table, and some are missing; sequencing was by immunoSEQ multiplex PCR. The table records 150,000 to 200,000 clones, roughly three quarters of them present only once. The table lists this clone with a few counts. The length of the CDR3 is 14 residues. The trim removed 6 bases at V and 10 bases at J, leaving 10 bases unmatched. Germline CDR1 is SNHLY and CDR2 is FYNNEI. This TCR was sampled from a middle-aged woman in good health and CMV-seronegative. V usage is TRBV2 and J usage is TRBJ1-5; 9 bases line up with TRBD1. Sequenced: PBMCs. In DNA form, the CDR3 reads TGTGCCAGCAGCTGGGACAGGGAGGTGGAACCCCAGCATTTT. Encoded protein: CASSWDREVEPQHF. Full variable domain (missing parts from reference TRBV2 and TRBJ1-5): EPEVTQTPSHQVTQMGQEVILRCVPISNHLYFYWYRQILGQKVEFLVSFYNNEISEKSEIFDDQFSVERPDGSNFTLKIRSTKLEDSAMYFCASSWDREVEPQHFGDGTRLSIL.